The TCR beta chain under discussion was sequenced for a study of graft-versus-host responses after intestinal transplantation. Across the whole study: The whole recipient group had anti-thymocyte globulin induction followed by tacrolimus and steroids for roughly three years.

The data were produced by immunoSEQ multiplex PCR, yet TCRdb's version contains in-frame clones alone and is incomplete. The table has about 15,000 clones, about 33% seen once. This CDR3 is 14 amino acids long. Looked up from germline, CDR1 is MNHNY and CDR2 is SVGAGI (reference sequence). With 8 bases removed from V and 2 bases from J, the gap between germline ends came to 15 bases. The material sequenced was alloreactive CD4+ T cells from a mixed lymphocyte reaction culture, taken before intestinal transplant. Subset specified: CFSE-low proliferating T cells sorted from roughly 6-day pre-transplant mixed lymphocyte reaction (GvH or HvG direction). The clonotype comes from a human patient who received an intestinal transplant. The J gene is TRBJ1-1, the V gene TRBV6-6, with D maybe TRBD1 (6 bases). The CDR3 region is CASGSRGLNTEAFF. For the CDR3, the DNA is TGTGCCAGCGGTTCCAGGGGCCTCAACACTGAAGCTTTCTTT.